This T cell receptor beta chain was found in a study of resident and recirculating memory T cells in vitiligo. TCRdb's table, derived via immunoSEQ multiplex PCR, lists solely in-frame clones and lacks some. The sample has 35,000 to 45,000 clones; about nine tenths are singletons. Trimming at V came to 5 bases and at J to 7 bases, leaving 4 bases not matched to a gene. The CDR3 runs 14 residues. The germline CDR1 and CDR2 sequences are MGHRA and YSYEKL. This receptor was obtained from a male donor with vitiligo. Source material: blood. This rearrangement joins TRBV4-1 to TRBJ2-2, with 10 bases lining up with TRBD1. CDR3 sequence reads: CASSDRGRFGELFF. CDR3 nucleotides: TGCGCCAGCAGCGACAGGGGGCGCTTCGGGGAGCTGTTTTTT.